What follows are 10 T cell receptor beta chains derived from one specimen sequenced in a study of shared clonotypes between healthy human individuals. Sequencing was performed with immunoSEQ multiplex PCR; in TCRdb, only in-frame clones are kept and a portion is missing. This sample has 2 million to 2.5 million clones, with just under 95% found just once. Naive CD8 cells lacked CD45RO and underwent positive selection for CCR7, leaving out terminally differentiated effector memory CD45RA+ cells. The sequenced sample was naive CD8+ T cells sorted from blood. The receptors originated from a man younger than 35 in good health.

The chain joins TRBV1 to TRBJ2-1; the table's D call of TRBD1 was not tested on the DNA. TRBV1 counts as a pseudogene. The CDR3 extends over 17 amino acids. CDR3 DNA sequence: TGCACCAGGCTATCGGACAGCCTCGAAAAACCCTACAATGAGCAGTTCTTC. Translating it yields CTRLSDSLEKPYNEQFF.

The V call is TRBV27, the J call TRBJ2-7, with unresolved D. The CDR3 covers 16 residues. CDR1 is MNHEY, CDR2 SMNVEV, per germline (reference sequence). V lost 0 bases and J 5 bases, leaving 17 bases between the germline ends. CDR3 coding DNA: TGTGCCAGCAGTTTATCGTTTGGGTACGGATTGGACGAGCAGTACTTC. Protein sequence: CASSLSFGYGLDEQYF.

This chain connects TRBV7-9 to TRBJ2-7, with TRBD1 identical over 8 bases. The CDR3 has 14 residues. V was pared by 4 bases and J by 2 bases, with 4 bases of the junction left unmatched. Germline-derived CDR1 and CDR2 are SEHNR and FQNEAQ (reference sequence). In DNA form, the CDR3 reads TGTGCCAGCAGCTGGGACAGGTTGCCCTACGAGCAGTACTTC. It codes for CASSWDRLPYEQYF.

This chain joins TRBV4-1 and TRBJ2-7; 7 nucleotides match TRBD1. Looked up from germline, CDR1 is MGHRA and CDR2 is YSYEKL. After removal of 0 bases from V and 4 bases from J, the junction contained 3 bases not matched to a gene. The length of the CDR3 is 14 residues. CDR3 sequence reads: CASSQDSQGYEQYF. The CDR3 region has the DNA TGCGCCAGCAGCCAAGATTCACAGGGGTACGAGCAGTACTTC.

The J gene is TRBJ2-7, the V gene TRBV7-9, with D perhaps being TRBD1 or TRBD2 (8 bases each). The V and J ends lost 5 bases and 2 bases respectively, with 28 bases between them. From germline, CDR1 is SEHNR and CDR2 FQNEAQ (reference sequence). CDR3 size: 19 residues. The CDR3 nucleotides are TGTGCCAGCAGCCCGACAGGGGCGACACCGGGACTAGTTCCCTACGAGCAGTACTTC. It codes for CASSPTGATPGLVPYEQYF.

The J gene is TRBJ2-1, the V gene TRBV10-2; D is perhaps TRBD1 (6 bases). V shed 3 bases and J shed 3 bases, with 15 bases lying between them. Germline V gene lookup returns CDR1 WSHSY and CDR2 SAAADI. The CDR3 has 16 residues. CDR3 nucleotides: TGCGCCAGCAGTGAAGTGGGTAGGGGGATCTACAATGAGCAGTTCTTC. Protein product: CASSEVGRGIYNEQFF.

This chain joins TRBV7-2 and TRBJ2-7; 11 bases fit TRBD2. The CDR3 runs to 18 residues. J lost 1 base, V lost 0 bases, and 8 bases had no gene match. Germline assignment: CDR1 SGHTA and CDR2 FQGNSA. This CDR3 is CASSLAVPTSGISYEQYF. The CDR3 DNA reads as TGTGCCAGCAGCTTAGCGGTGCCGACTAGCGGGATTTCCTACGAGCAGTACTTC.

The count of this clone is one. CDR3 loop: CASSTRDSLNSPLHF. The CDR3, as DNA: TGTGCCAGCAGCACACGGGACAGCTTAAATTCACCCCTCCACTTT. The rearrangement links TRBV9 to TRBJ1-6, with TRBD1 identical over 7 bases. V lost 4 bases and J lost 7; bases outside the gene matches: 8. Germline-derived CDR1 and CDR2 are SGDLS and YYNGEE. The CDR3 covers 15 residues.

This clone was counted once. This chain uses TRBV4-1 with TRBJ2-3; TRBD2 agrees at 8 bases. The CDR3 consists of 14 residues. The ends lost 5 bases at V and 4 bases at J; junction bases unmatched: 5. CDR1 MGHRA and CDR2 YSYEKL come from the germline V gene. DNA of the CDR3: TGCGCCAGCAGCGAATCGACTAGCGCAGATACGCAGTATTTT. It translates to CASSESTSADTQYF.

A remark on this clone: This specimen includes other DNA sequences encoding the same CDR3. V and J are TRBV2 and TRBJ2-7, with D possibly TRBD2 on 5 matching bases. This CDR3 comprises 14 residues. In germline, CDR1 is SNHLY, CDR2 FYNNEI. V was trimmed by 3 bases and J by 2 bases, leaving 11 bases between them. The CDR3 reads CASSETEGTYEQYF. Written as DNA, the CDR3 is TGTGCCAGCAGTGAGACCGAGGGAACCTACGAGCAGTACTTC.